This T cell receptor beta chain was found in a study of vaccination and CD4 T cells after COVID-19. Whole-study context: Overlapping spike peptides of SARS-CoV-2, HCoV-NL63, HCoV-OC43 and HCoV-229E were used, and cells were stimulated with them.

Study-level results: It was found that, in convalescent patients, 304 of 307 vaccine-specific clones were spike mono-reactive.

This clonotype was counted a single time. The antigen remains unidentified. Treatment in this sample: roughly 10-day PBMC culture with coronavirus spike peptide pools or control peptides (ViraFEST assay). CD4+ T-cell collection from the unexposed donor predated the COVID-19 pandemic (2011-2018). Unexposed-donor CD4+ T cells were probed with SARS-CoV-2 S/N and four cold-coronavirus spikes, cells permitting. Germline-derived CDR1 and CDR2 are SGHRS and YFSETQ. The CDR3 contains 16 residues. Germline trimming cut 0 bases from V and 4 bases from J; bases unmatched to any gene: 7. Cultured CD4+ T cell DNA was sequenced using the Oncomine TCR Beta short-read assay. Investigators isolated genomic DNA from cultured CD4+ T cells. Via MiXCR, TCRdb re-called the PCR reads, giving one row per CDR3 protein. The sample has approximately 9,500 distinct CDR3 sequences; 25% to 30% are singletons.

The sequenced sample consisted of CD4+ T cells from blood, cultured in vitro. This sequence joins TRBV5-1 and TRBJ1-1; 9 bases agree with TRBD1. The clonotype comes from a human donor in good health. For the CDR3, the DNA is TGCGCCAGCAGCTTGGGGGACAGGGTAGGCATCACTGAAGCTTTCTTT. Amino acid sequence: CASSLGDRVGITEAFF.